Below are 16 T cell receptor beta chains sequenced from a single sample in a study of blood T cell repertoires in COVID-19. The assay was immunoSEQ multiplex PCR, and TCRdb's table has in-frame clones only and misses some. The sample has around 80,000 clones, 83% seen once; the top ten hold 25% to 35%. Sequenced input: peripheral blood. These receptors all come from a woman of 80 years or more with acute or convalescent COVID-19.

V gene TRBV7-9 combines with J gene TRBJ2-5, with TRBD1 matching over 9 bases. Unmatched junction bases numbered 7, after V lost 1 base and J lost 1 base. Germline assignment: CDR1 SEHNR and CDR2 FQNEAQ (reference sequence). This CDR3 is built from 17 residues. CDR3 DNA sequence: TGTGCCAGCAGCTTAGTGACAGGGGGAAGTGGCCAAGAGACCCAGTACTTC. Its protein product is CASSLVTGGSGQETQYF.

V and J are TRBV7-9 and TRBJ1-2; D may be TRBD1 (6 bases). CDR3 length: 14 residues. Per the germline V gene, CDR1 is SEHNR and CDR2 is FQNEAQ (reference sequence). V lost 7 bases, J lost 7 bases, and 19 bases lay in between. CDR3: CASNQDRTSGGYTF. CDR3 nucleotides: TGTGCCAGCAACCAAGACAGGACCAGTGGTGGCTACACCTTC.

The chain joins TRBV27 to TRBJ1-6, with unresolved D. Germline CDR1 reads MNHEY; CDR2 reads SMNVEV (reference sequence). With 5 bases removed from V and 6 bases from J, the gap between germline ends came to 8 bases. There are 13 residues in the CDR3. CDR3 protein: CASSALANSPLHF. The CDR3 bases are TGTGCCAGCAGTGCCCTGGCTAATTCACCCCTCCACTTT.

The rearrangement joins TRBV2 to TRBJ2-7, with 8 bases fitting TRBD1. V shed 6 bases, J shed 7 bases, and the junction held 2 bases outside the gene matches. The CDR3 runs 11 residues. Germline CDR1 is SNHLY and CDR2 is FYNNEI. The CDR3 protein is CASSRGPEQYF. CDR3 DNA sequence: TGTGCCAGCAGCAGGGGGCCTGAGCAGTACTTC.

The V gene is TRBV6-5, the J gene TRBJ2-5; TRBD1 matches 9 bases. The CDR3 has 14 amino acids. V lost 7 bases, J lost 4 bases, and 7 bases stayed unmatched. CDR1 is MNHEY and CDR2 is SVGAGI in the germline V gene. The CDR3 region has the DNA TGTGCCAGCACCTACAGGGGGCCGGGAGAGACCCAGTACTTC. This translates into CASTYRGPGETQYF.

The chain joins TRBV10-2 to TRBJ2-1; perhaps TRBD2 as D (6 bases). V lost 4 bases and J lost 3, with 10 bases in between. The CDR3 has 14 residues. The germline V gene has CDR1 WSHSY and CDR2 SAAADI. CDR3 sequence: CASSGLGSYNEQFF. For the CDR3, the DNA is TGCGCCAGCAGTGGGCTCGGGAGCTACAATGAGCAGTTCTTC.

This chain uses TRBV3-1 (or the pseudogene TRBV3-2) with TRBJ2-6, with D perhaps TRBD2 (6 bases). With 0 bases removed from V and 1 base from J, the gap between germline ends came to 16 bases. CDR3 length: 19 residues. Looked up from germline, CDR1 is LGHDT and CDR2 is YNNKEL (reference sequence). The CDR3 protein is CASSQDAGSWRSGANVLTF. In DNA form, the CDR3 reads TGTGCCAGCAGCCAAGATGCCGGGAGTTGGCGGTCTGGGGCCAACGTCCTGACTTTC.

This clone has only a few counts. The chain recombines TRBV7-9 with TRBJ1-6; 7 nucleotides align to TRBD1. J was trimmed by 8 bases and V by 3 bases; bases with no gene match: 1. The CDR3 spans 13 residues. Germline V CDR1 and CDR2: SEHNR, FQNEAQ (reference sequence). The CDR3 DNA is TGTGCCAGCAGCTTCACAGGGGATTCACCCCTCCACTTT. The encoded protein is CASSFTGDSPLHF. The whole variable domain, filled in from reference TRBV7-9 and TRBJ1-6, reads DTGVSQNPRHKITKRGQNVTFRCDPISEHNRLYWYRQTLGQGPEFLTYFQNEAQLEKSRLLSDRFSAERPKGSFSTLEIQRTEQGDSAMYLCASSFTGDSPLHFGNGTRLTVT.

The table lists this clone with a count of one. The chain uses TRBV5-6 and TRBJ2-5; 7 bases line up with TRBD1. CDR1 and CDR2 from the germline V gene are SGHDT and YYEEEE. V was clipped by 6 bases and J by 4 bases; unmatched bases: 0. The CDR3 loop spans 11 amino acids. This chain's CDR3 is CASKGAETQYF. Written as DNA, the CDR3 is TGTGCCAGCAAGGGGGCAGAGACCCAGTACTTC. Full variable domain (outside the CDR3, taken from reference TRBV5-6 and TRBJ2-5): DAGVTQSPTHLIKTRGQQVTLRCSPKSGHDTVSWYQQALGQGPQFIFQYYEEEERQRGNFPDRFSGHQFPNYSSELNVNALLLGDSALYLCASKGAETQYFGPGTRLLVL.

This clone was detected only a few times. The chain recombines TRBV7-2 with TRBJ2-7, with 9 positions matching TRBD1. The length of the CDR3 is 15 residues. Germline loops: CDR1 SGHTA, CDR2 FQGNSA. Losses at the gene ends were 0 bases for V and 4 bases for J; bases not matched to a gene: 4. The CDR3 nucleotides read TGTGCCAGCAGCTTAGCGCTGGGACAGGGTTACGAGCAGTACTTC. It yields the protein CASSLALGQGYEQYF.

The J gene is TRBJ2-7, the V gene TRBV10-3; TRBD2 matches at 15 bases. The CDR3 runs 17 residues. V was pared by 7 bases and J by 1 base, with 8 bases of the junction left unmatched. Germline V CDR1 and CDR2: ENHRY, SYGVKD. This chain's CDR3 is CAITNGLAGGGSYEQYF. The CDR3 nucleotides are TGTGCCATCACCAACGGACTAGCGGGAGGGGGTTCCTACGAGCAGTACTTC.

This clone was detected once. The rearrangement joins TRBV5-1 to TRBJ2-3; 8 bases are a match to TRBD1. Germline V gives CDR1 SGHRS, CDR2 YFSETQ. J gave up 4 bases and V 0 bases, and 1 base lay outside the gene matches. This CDR3 spans 14 amino acids. The CDR3 sequence: CASSLGQGSDTQYF. CDR3 DNA: TGCGCCAGCAGCTTGGGACAGGGGTCAGATACGCAGTATTTT. The variable domain in full, completed from reference TRBV5-1 and TRBJ2-3, reads KAGVTQTPRYLIKTRGQQVTLSCSPISGHRSVSWYQQTPGQGLQFLFEYFSETQRNKGNFPGRFSGRQFSNSRSEMNVSTLELGDSALYLCASSLGQGSDTQYFGPGTRLTVL.

This clone occurred once. This rearrangement joins TRBV10-3 to TRBJ2-2; 8 bases match TRBD1. CDR1 ENHRY and CDR2 SYGVKD come from the germline V gene. J gave up 5 bases and V 0 bases, and 2 bases lay outside the gene matches. This CDR3 comprises 15 residues. The CDR3, as DNA: TGTGCCATCAGTGAGTCGGGACAGGAGACCGGGGAGCTGTTTTTT. It encodes CAISESGQETGELFF.

About this clone: At one end, the junction sequence differs from germline, possibly due to a read error. This chain connects TRBV7-7 to TRBJ2-1; tentative D call: TRBD1 (6 bases). Germline V gives CDR1 SSHAT, CDR2 FNYEAQ (reference sequence). The CDR3 is 13 amino acids. CDR3 loop: CASSRDPRGEQFF. CDR3 sequence (DNA): TGTGCTAGCAGCCGGGATCCCAGGGGTGAGCAGTTCTTC.

The rearrangement links TRBV16 to TRBJ1-3; TRBD1 matches 10 bases. Germline assignment: CDR1 KGHSY and CDR2 FQNENV. V gave up 1 base and J gave up 0 bases; unmatched junction bases: 6. The CDR3 spans 18 residues. The CDR3 here is CASSQWGQGSNSGNTIYF. In DNA, the CDR3 is TGTGCCAGCAGCCAATGGGGACAGGGGTCGAACTCTGGAAACACCATATATTTT.

J is TRBJ2-5 and V is TRBV5-1; 14 nucleotides align to TRBD2. The germline V gene encodes CDR1 SGHRS and CDR2 YFSETQ. CDR3 length equals 15 residues. The ends lost 3 bases at V and 6 bases at J; junction bases unmatched: 4. CDR3 protein: CASSSGTSGSKTQYF. DNA for the CDR3: TGCGCCAGCAGCTCGGGGACTAGCGGGAGTAAGACCCAGTACTTC.